This paragraph reports one TCR beta chain. Its antigen is unidentified. A much larger clone differs from this one at a single base, so this may be a read error. V lost 5 bases to trimming and J lost 8 bases; unmatched junction nucleotides: 17. The CDR3 runs 17 residues. Researchers reported that TCR beta cDNA libraries carried unique molecular identifiers. The yield from around 1 to 10 million T cells was 500,000 or so cDNA molecules in total. TCRdb reanalysed the PCR reads using MiXCR and keeps one entry per CDR3 protein. This repertoire shows a few hundred thousand distinct CDR3 sequences, just over 35% found once; its top ten account for 4% to 5.5%. This entry is derived from a study of post-analysis software for immune sequencing data. Study-level information: Multiple sclerosis in the patients followed relapsing-remitting, secondary progressive and progressive-relapsing courses.

Study-wide results and caveats: Patients carried roughly five TRBV segments more frequently than controls did, and TRBV5-6, TRBV5-1 and TRBV20-1 were among them. Significantly lower normalized Chao1 diversity was seen in multiple sclerosis patients than in controls. Under the F measure, samples that were prepared in one batch clustered strongly together.

This clonotype was obtained from a girl aged 10-17 years with multiple sclerosis. Sequenced: blood. This chain uses TRBV12-3 or TRBV12-4 with TRBJ2-1, with 8 nucleotides matching TRBD2. DNA for the CDR3: TGTGCCAGCAGTCTTGGGAGACGAGCGGGAGTGGGGTATGAGCAGTTCTTC. This encodes CASSLGRRAGVGYEQFF.